This T cell receptor (beta chain) emerged from a study of cytomegalovirus exposure and HLA in healthy donors. The germline gives CDR1 MNHNS, CDR2 SASEGT. With V trimmed by 6 bases and J by 5 bases, 10 bases remained unmatched. There are 15 residues in the CDR3. It was with 60 Vbeta and 13 Jbeta primers that the PCR ran. Produced via immunoSEQ multiplex PCR; TCRdb's table is partial and in-frame only. The profile shows 95,000 to 150,000 clones, about 62% of them singletons. This clonotype was obtained from a woman aged 40 to 50 in good health and CMV-seropositive. The sequencing input was PBMCs. J is TRBJ2-5 and V is TRBV6-1; the match to TRBD2 covers 9 bases. The CDR3: CASREGGGASETQYF. CDR3 sequence (DNA): TGTGCCAGCAGAGAGGGCGGGGGGGCCTCGGAGACCCAGTACTTC.